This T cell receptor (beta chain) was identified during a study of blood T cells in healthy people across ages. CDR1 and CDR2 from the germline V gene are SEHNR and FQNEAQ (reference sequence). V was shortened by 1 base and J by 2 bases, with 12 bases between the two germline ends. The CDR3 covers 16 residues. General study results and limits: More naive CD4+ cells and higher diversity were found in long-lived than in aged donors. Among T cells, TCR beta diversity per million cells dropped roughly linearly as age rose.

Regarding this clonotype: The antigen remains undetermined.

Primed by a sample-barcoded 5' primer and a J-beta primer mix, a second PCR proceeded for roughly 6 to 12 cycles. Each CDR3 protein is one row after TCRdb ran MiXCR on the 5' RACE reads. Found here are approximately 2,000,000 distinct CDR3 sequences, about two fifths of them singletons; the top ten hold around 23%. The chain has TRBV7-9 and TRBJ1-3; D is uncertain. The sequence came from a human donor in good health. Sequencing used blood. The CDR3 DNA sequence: TGTGCCAGCAGCTTAGATTCTACAGAGACTGGAAACACCATATATTTT. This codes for CASSLDSTETGNTIYF.